This T cell receptor beta chain was documented in a study of T cell responses to AZD1222 COVID-19 vaccine. A remark on this clone: Its antigen is unknown.

Germline CDR1 reads MDHEN; CDR2 reads SYDVKM. The CDR3 contains 16 residues. The V gene lost 8 bases and the J gene lost 7 bases, with 24 bases spanning the gap. General study points: There were repertoire samples only from the period after the peak T cell response.

Produced via immunoSEQ multiplex PCR; TCRdb's table is partial and in-frame only. This repertoire shows approximately 94,000 clones, around 87% found once; its top ten account for 4.2%. The sample in question was peripheral blood, obtained on day 0 of MenACWY control vaccination. This receptor was obtained from an adult in good health. This chain links TRBV28 with TRBJ1-5; the D gene is possibly TRBD1 (6 bases). The CDR3: CASQTWGPRGGQPQHF. The CDR3 region has the DNA TGTGCCAGCCAGACCTGGGGCCCCAGGGGAGGCCAGCCCCAGCATTTT.